The 14 T cell receptor beta chains given below trace back to one sample, sequenced in a study of ipilimumab plus nivolumab after autologous stem cell transplantation. This table comes from immunoSEQ multiplex PCR, and its TCRdb copy is limited to in-frame clones, with some not included. This table holds roughly 1,600 clones, about nine tenths found once. Material: PBMCs, obtained in a trial of ipilimumab plus nivolumab as post-transplant consolidation. Receptor source: a male donor with multiple myeloma.

This sequence joins TRBV6-6 and TRBJ1-3; 7 nucleotides match TRBD1. The CDR3 runs to 15 residues. V lost 6 bases and J lost 3; bases outside the gene matches: 8. The germline gives CDR1 MNHNY, CDR2 SVGAGI (reference sequence). The CDR3 loop is CASRQTGSDGNTIYF. Here the CDR3 DNA reads TGTGCCAGCAGGCAGACAGGGTCGGATGGAAACACCATATATTTT.

The rearrangement links TRBV7-8 to TRBJ1-5, with D maybe TRBD1 (5 bases). The germline V gene has CDR1 SGHVS and CDR2 FQNEAQ. The V and J ends lost 1 base and 9 bases respectively, with 10 bases between them. The CDR3 runs 13 residues. As DNA, the CDR3 is TGTGCCAGCAGCTTAGGGGTCGACAGGCCCCAGCATTTT. Protein product: CASSLGVDRPQHF.

The rearrangement links TRBV2 to TRBJ1-1; D ambiguous. Trimming removed 5 bases from V and 4 bases from J, with 11 bases in between. The germline CDR1 and CDR2 sequences are SNHLY and FYNNEI. CDR3 length: 13 amino acids. The CDR3 DNA is TGTGCCAGCAGTCTAGAGACGGGCACTGAAGCTTTCTTT. As protein: CASSLETGTEAFF.

This clone has just a few counts. The chain recombines TRBV10-3 with TRBJ1-2; D gene uncertain. The ends were cut back, 7 bases at V and 5 bases at J, with 14 bases in the middle. Looked up from germline, CDR1 is ENHRY and CDR2 is SYGVKD. The CDR3 runs to 13 residues. The CDR3, as DNA: TGTGCCATCACCCCTGAGGAGGGATATGGCTACACCTTC. As protein: CAITPEEGYGYTF.

This clone was recorded once. The CDR3 sequence is CASSVEGLPGTGELFF. In DNA, the CDR3 is TGTGCCAGCAGCGTAGAGGGCCTCCCAGGCACCGGGGAGCTGTTTTTT. This sequence joins TRBV9 and TRBJ2-2; no definite D call. The CDR3 covers 16 residues. Germline V lookup: CDR1 SGDLS, CDR2 YYNGEE. The V and J ends lost 0 bases and 4 bases respectively, with 13 bases between them.

The chain uses TRBV2 and TRBJ2-1; possibly TRBD2 for D (6 bases). This CDR3 region has 17 residues. The germline V and J ends were trimmed by 5 bases and 0 bases, with 17 bases remaining between them. Germline lookup yields CDR1 SNHLY and CDR2 FYNNEI. Here the CDR3 DNA reads TGTGCCAGCAGTCTTCTTGGCGGGGTTGGCTCCTACAATGAGCAGTTCTTC. Translated: CASSLLGGVGSYNEQFF.

The chain employs TRBV19 and TRBJ2-3, with 9 bases fitting TRBD2. This CDR3 has 17 residues. Per the germline V gene, CDR1 is LNHDA and CDR2 is SQIVND (reference sequence). The ends lost 1 base at V and 6 bases at J; junction bases unmatched: 11. The CDR3 region has the DNA TGTGCCAGTAGTATAGGGTATGGGGGGACTAGCCCGGATACGCAGTATTTT. It encodes CASSIGYGGTSPDTQYF.

This chain joins TRBV5-4 and TRBJ2-1; possibly TRBD2 for D (6 bases). This CDR3 region has 13 residues. Germline V gene sequence: CDR1 SGHNT, CDR2 YYREEE (reference sequence). The ends were cut back, 1 base at V and 8 bases at J, with 10 bases in the middle. The CDR3 here is CASSLTASDEQFF. The CDR3 DNA is TGTGCCAGCAGCTTGACGGCTAGCGATGAGCAGTTCTTC.

The chain recombines TRBV28 with TRBJ1-2; no firm D call. CDR3 size: 14 residues. Germline CDR1 and CDR2: MDHEN and SYDVKM. Trimming took 5 bases from V and 5 from J, leaving 15 bases between them. The CDR3 DNA reads TGTGCCAGCAGTATCACCCTTTTTGAGTATGGCTACACCTTC. This codes for CASSITLFEYGYTF.

The V gene is TRBV4-1, the J gene TRBJ1-1; no reliable D call. CDR1 MGHRA and CDR2 YSYEKL come from the germline V gene. The V end lost 0 bases, the J end lost 3 bases, and 11 bases lay between the germline ends. The CDR3 has 15 residues. CDR3 protein: CASSQDPGLDTEAFF. The CDR3 region has the DNA TGCGCCAGCAGCCAAGATCCAGGCTTGGACACTGAAGCTTTCTTT.

This chain connects TRBV29-1 to TRBJ2-3, with no clear D. Looked up from germline, CDR1 is SQVTM and CDR2 is ANQGSEA. V lost 3 bases to trimming and J lost 0 bases, with 10 bases between them. This CDR3 region has 14 residues. CDR3 nucleotide sequence: TGCAGCGTTGAGGGATTCTCTAGCACAGATACGCAGTATTTT. Translating gives CSVEGFSSTDTQYF.

The V call is TRBV7-9, the J call TRBJ2-7; 9 bases fit TRBD1. The CDR3 runs 14 residues. Germline V gives CDR1 SEHNR, CDR2 FQNEAQ (reference sequence). Trimming cost V 3 bases and J 1 base; bases outside gene matches: 1. The CDR3 loop reads CASSLTGGSYEQYF. CDR3 coding DNA: TGTGCCAGCAGCTTGACAGGGGGTTCCTACGAGCAGTACTTC.

The rearrangement links TRBV4-1 to TRBJ2-7; D may match TRBD1 or TRBD2 (5 bases each). This CDR3 comprises 15 residues. Between the trimmed V and J ends, which lost 3 bases and 2 bases, there was a span of 14 bases. The germline V gene has CDR1 MGHRA and CDR2 YSYEKL. CDR3 in amino acids: CASSHPGPRPYEQYF. The CDR3 DNA follows: TGCGCCAGCAGCCACCCGGGACCGAGGCCCTACGAGCAGTACTTC.

The V and J genes are TRBV7-2 and TRBJ2-5, with 9 bases fitting TRBD2. Trimming removed 3 bases from V and 5 bases from J; junction bases left unmatched: 7. The germline V gene has CDR1 SGHTA and CDR2 FQGNSA. This CDR3 has 15 residues. CDR3 coding DNA: TGTGCCAGCAGCTTTCAGCGGGGGGCTGGGGAGACCCAGTACTTC. This gives the protein CASSFQRGAGETQYF.